The 17 T cell receptor beta chains below were found in one sample sequenced in a study of tumor and adjacent non-tumor tissue in lung cancer. This sample's RNA came from whole unsorted tissue. A modified ARM-PCR protocol with three rounds of nested PCR amplified TCRbeta. TCRdb re-called the multiplex PCR reads with MiXCR, one entry per CDR3 protein. This sample carries 70,000 to 90,000 distinct CDR3 sequences, more than 60% of them seen once, and the ten largest clones take about an eighth. What was sequenced was lung tumor tissue. The receptors stem from a woman aged 50 to 65 with non-small cell lung cancer.

The V gene is TRBV12-3 or TRBV12-4, the J gene TRBJ2-2; TRBD1 might be the D (5 bases). This CDR3 spans 13 amino acids. V shed 9 bases and J shed 3 bases, with 11 bases lying between them. As DNA, the CDR3 is TGTGCCAGGGAAGCAGGGTACACCGGGGAGCTGTTTTTT. Its translation: CAREAGYTGELFF.

The V and J genes are TRBV4-1 and TRBJ2-5; D may be TRBD2 (6 bases). This CDR3 has 15 amino acids. Germline V gene data show CDR1 as MGHRA and CDR2 as YSYEKL. The V gene lost 2 bases and the J gene lost 5 bases, with 15 bases spanning the gap. The CDR3 DNA reads as TGCGCCAGCAGCCAACCGGGACTGTGCAAGGAGACCCAGTACTTC. As protein: CASSQPGLCKETQYF.

On this clonotype itself: One end of the junction fails to match germline, which may point to a read error. This sequence joins TRBV20-1 and TRBJ2-3; TRBD2 agrees at 9 bases. Germline assignment: CDR1 DFQATT and CDR2 SNEGSKA (reference sequence). This CDR3 is 16 amino acids long. CDR3 DNA sequence: TGCATTGCTACTCCCCAGACTAGCGGAACCACAGATACGCAGTATTTT. This gives the protein CIATPQTSGTTDTQYF.

V usage is TRBV6-5 and J usage is TRBJ1-1, with TRBD1 as a possible D gene (5 bases). Looked up from germline, CDR1 is MNHEY and CDR2 is SVGAGI. This CDR3 has 15 residues. CDR3 nucleotide sequence: TGTGCTGGCAGTTACTCAGGGTCAGGGAGGACTGAAGCTTTCTTT. Translated, it gives CAGSYSGSGRTEAFF.

Many counts were recorded for this clonotype. The chain links TRBV12-3 or TRBV12-4 to TRBJ2-3; D tentatively reads TRBD1 or TRBD2 (5 bases each). The CDR3 is 13 residues long. V gave up 7 bases and J gave up 1 base, with 9 bases separating them. The CDR3 loop reads CASTPGRTDTQYF. In DNA, the CDR3 is TGTGCCAGCACCCCGGGGCGCACAGATACGCAGTATTTT.

V gene TRBV29-1 combines with J gene TRBJ2-7, with 9 bases that match TRBD2. Germline V gene sequence: CDR1 SQVTM, CDR2 ANQGSEA. This CDR3 has 13 residues. The CDR3 DNA reads as TGCAACGTCACCGGGACTAGCTTGGACGAGCAGTACTTC. Translating it yields CNVTGTSLDEQYF.

As concerns this clonotype: The junction shows a germline mismatch at one end, possibly a read error. This sequence joins TRBV11-2 and TRBJ2-1; D ambiguous. Germline-derived CDR1 and CDR2 are SGHAT and FQNNGV. The CDR3 covers 14 residues. The CDR3 is CASGFGSADNEHFF. In nucleotides, the CDR3 is TGTGCCAGCGGCTTTGGCAGTGCTGACAATGAGCACTTCTTC.

Concerning this clonotype: Here the CDR3 omits its conserved ending phenylalanine or tryptophan, so a read error is the likely source. The limits of the CDR3 on the DNA are not certain, so only TCRdb's listed CDR3 is given. V gene TRBV7-8 combines with J gene TRBJ2-2; the listed D gene, TRBD2, was not tested against the DNA. Looked up from germline, CDR1 is SGHVS and CDR2 is FQNEAQ. With termini counted, the CDR3 has 14 amino acids. CDR3 residues: CASSSSGYTGELYL.

Comments on this clonotype: A much larger clone sits a single nucleotide away, making a read error possible. The rearrangement links TRBV30 to TRBJ2-1, with 7 bases that match TRBD1. This CDR3 has 12 amino acids. Germline-derived CDR1 and CDR2 are GTSNPN and SVGIG (reference sequence). Here the CDR3 DNA reads TGTGCCTGGACGCTACAGGGGAATGAGAAGTTCTTC. Translated, it gives CAWTLQGNEKFF.

The genes are TRBV6-5 and TRBJ2-7; TRBD1 matches at 9 bases. V was pared by 2 bases and J by 7 bases, with 6 bases of the junction left unmatched. This CDR3 has 14 amino acids. Germline loops: CDR1 MNHEY, CDR2 SVGAGI. The CDR3 DNA sequence: TGTGCCAGCAGTTACGAGCCCGGGACAGGGGAGCAGTACTTC. It yields the protein CASSYEPGTGEQYF.

Comments on this clonotype: A junction boundary mismatches the germline segment, possibly from a read error. The chain joins TRBV20-1 to TRBJ2-1; 10 bases are a match to TRBD1. This CDR3 has 16 residues. Germline V CDR1 and CDR2: DFQATT, SNEGSKA (reference sequence). Written as DNA, the CDR3 is TGTAGTGATAGGGGACAGGGGCAAAGCTCCTACAATGAGCAGTTCTTC. It translates to CSDRGQGQSSYNEQFF.

As regards this clonotype: Here the CDR3 omits its conserved ending phenylalanine or tryptophan, so a read error is the likely source. CDR3 region: CASNRANPELNYGYTI. The CDR3, as DNA: TGTGCCAGCAACCGGGCGAATCCAGAACTTAACTATGGCTACACCATC. The chain couples TRBV6-1 to TRBJ1-2; D not certain. The CDR3 runs 16 residues. V was shortened by 7 bases and J by 1 base, with 19 bases between the two germline ends. The V gene's germline CDR1 is MNHNS and CDR2 SASEGT.

Turning to this clonotype: The junction shows a germline mismatch at one end, possibly a read error. V is TRBV24-1 and J is TRBJ2-1; TRBD1 might be the D (7 bases). Germline V CDR1 and CDR2: KGHDR, SFDVKD. The length of the CDR3 is 15 residues. CDR3 nucleotides: TGTACCACCAGTCCGAATGGACAGGACTACAATGAGCTGTTCTTC. This codes for CTTSPNGQDYNELFF.

This clonotype appeared a single time. The junction departs from the called germline gene at one end, perhaps through a read error. The V and J genes are TRBV5-4 and TRBJ2-3; D tentatively fits TRBD1 or TRBD2 (5 bases each). CDR1 is SGHNT and CDR2 is YYREEE in the germline V gene (reference sequence). CDR3 length: 13 residues. This CDR3 reads CASNIPGPDTHYF. In DNA, the CDR3 is TGTGCCAGCAACATCCCGGGGCCAGATACGCACTATTTT.

The chain links TRBV20-1 to TRBJ1-5, with D possibly being TRBD1 (5 bases). The CDR3 sequence is 15 residues long. Between the trimmed V and J ends, which lost 4 bases and 7 bases, there was a span of 20 bases. Germline assignment: CDR1 DFQATT and CDR2 SNEGSKA (reference sequence). CDR3 region: CSAKTLWDPYQPQHF. The CDR3 nucleotides read TGCAGTGCTAAAACTTTGTGGGACCCTTACCAGCCCCAGCATTTT.

For this clonotype: The junction does not match germline at one end; this may be a read error. This rearrangement joins TRBV4-1 to TRBJ1-5; 10 bases match TRBD1. Germline-derived CDR1 and CDR2 are MGHRA and YSYEKL. The length of the CDR3 is 15 residues. CDR3 coding DNA: TGCGCCAGCAGACAGGGGGACAGGGGCAATCAGCTCCAGCATTTT. This sequence encodes CASRQGDRGNQLQHF.

With regard to this clonotype: The junction does not match germline at one end; this may be a read error. The V gene is TRBV10-2, the J gene TRBJ2-7; D is possibly TRBD2 (6 bases). This CDR3 has 13 residues. In germline, CDR1 is WSHSY, CDR2 SAAADI. The chain's CDR3 is CARTSGSSYEQYF. CDR3 sequence (DNA): TGCGCCAGGACTAGTGGTAGCTCCTACGAGCAATACTTC.